This TCR beta chain was documented in a study of cytomegalovirus exposure and HLA in healthy donors. About the research overall: About 80 million unique TCRs, all from HLA-typed donors, were included in an early release of the data.

Study-level points and caveats: In a later analysis, a missense DCLRE1C variant was linked to TCR beta V- and J-gene trimming.

For this clone: Its antigen remains unidentified.

Primers included in the PCR were 60 Vbeta and 13 Jbeta primers. Some clones are missing from TCRdb's copy, which holds only in-frame ones; the method was immunoSEQ multiplex PCR. The sample gives 210,000 or so clones, over 80% of which show up once; 0.71% is in the top ten. This sequence originates from a boy younger than 10 in good health and CMV-seronegative. Sample: PBMCs.

As DNA, the CDR3 is TGTGCCAGCAGCCGGGACACTAGAAAGGCGGGTGGCTACACCTTC. Translating gives CASSRDTRKAGGYTF. The chain recombines TRBV5-4 with TRBJ1-2, with D possibly being TRBD1 (6 bases). Trimming shortened V by 4 bases and J by 7 bases, and 20 bases separated the two germline ends. Germline CDR1 is SGHNT and CDR2 is YYREEE (reference sequence). This CDR3 is 15 amino acids long.